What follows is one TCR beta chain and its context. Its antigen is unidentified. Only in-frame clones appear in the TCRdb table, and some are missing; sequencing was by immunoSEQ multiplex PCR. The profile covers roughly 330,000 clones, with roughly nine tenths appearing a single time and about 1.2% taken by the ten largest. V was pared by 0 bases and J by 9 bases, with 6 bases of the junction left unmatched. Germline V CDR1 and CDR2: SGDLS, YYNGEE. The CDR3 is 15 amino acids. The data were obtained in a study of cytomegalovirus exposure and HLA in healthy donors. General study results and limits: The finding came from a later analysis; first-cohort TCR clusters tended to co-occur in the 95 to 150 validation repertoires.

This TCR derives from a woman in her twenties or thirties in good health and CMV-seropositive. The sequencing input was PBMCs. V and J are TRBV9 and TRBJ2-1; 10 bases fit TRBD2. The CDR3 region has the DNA TGTGCCAGCAGCGTAGCCCTAGCGGGAGTAGTTGAGCAGTTCTTC. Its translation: CASSVALAGVVEQFF.